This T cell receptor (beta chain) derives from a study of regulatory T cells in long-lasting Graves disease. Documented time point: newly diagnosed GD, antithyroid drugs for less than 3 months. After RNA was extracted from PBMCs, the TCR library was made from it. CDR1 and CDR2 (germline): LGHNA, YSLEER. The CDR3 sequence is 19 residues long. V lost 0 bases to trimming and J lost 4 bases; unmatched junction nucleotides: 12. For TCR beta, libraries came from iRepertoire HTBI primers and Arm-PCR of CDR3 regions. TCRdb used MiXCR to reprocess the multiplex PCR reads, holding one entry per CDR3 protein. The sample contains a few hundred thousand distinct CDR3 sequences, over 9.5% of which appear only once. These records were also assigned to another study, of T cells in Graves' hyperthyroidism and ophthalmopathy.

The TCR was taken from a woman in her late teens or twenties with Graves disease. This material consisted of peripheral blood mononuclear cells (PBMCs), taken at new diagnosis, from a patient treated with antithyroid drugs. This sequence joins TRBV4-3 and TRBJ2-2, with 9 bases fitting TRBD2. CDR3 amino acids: CASSQDRFGLAGTTGELFF. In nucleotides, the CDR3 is TGCGCCAGCAGCCAAGATCGTTTTGGGCTAGCGGGGACCACCGGGGAGCTGTTTTTT.